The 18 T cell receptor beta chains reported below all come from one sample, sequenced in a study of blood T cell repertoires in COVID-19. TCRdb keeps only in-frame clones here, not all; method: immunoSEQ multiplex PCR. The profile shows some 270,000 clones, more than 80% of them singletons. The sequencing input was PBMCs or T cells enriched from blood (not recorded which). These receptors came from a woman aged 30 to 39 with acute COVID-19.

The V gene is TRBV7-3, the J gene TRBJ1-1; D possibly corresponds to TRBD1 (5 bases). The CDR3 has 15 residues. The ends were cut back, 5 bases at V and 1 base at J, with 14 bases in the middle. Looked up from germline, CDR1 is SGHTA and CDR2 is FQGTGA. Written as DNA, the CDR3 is TGTGCCAGCAGCGCTCAGGGTTCTGGGAACACTGAAGCTTTCTTT. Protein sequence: CASSAQGSGNTEAFF.

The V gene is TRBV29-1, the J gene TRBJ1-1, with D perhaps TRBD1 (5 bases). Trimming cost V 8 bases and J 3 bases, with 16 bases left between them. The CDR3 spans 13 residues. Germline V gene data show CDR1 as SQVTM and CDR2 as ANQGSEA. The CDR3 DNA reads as TGCAGCCCTGAGGCAGGGTTAGACACTGAAGCTTTCTTT. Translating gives CSPEAGLDTEAFF.

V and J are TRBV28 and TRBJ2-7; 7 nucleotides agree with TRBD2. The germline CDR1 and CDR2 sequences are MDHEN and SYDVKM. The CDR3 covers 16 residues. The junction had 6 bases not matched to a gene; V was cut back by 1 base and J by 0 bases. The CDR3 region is CASSLSASGYSYEQYF. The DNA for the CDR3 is TGTGCCAGCAGTTTATCGGCTAGCGGATACTCCTACGAGCAGTACTTC.

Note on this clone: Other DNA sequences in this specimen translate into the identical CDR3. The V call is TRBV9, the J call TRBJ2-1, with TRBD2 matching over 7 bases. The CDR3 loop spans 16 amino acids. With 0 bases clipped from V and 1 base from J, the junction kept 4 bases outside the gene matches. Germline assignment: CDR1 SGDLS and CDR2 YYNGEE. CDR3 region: CASSVEGSGSYNEQFF. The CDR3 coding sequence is TGTGCCAGCAGCGTAGAGGGTAGCGGGTCCTACAATGAGCAGTTCTTC.

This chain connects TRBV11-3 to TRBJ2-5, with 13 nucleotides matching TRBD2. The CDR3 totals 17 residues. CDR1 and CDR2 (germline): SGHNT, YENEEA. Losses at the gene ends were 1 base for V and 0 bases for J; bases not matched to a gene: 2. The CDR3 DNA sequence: TGTGCCAGCAGCTTAGGACTAGCGGGAGGCCACCAAGAGACCCAGTACTTC. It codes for CASSLGLAGGHQETQYF.

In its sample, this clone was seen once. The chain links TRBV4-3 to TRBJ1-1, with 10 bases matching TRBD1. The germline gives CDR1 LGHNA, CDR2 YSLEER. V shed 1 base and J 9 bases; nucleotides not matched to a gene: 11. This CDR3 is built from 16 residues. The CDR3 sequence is CASSQAVVGTGVQAFF. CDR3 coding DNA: TGCGCCAGCAGCCAAGCCGTGGTTGGGACAGGGGTTCAAGCTTTCTTT.

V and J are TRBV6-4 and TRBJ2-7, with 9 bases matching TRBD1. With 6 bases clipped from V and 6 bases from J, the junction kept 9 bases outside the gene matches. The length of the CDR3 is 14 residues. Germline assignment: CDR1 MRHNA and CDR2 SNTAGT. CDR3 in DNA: TGTGCCAGCAGCCCGACCGGGACAGGGTTCGAGCAGTACTTC. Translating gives CASSPTGTGFEQYF.

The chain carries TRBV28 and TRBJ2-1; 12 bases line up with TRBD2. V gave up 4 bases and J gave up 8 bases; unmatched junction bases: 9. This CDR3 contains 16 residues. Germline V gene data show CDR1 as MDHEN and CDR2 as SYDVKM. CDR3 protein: CASSSPQLAGGDEQFF. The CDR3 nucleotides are TGTGCCAGCAGTTCCCCACAACTAGCGGGAGGAGATGAGCAGTTCTTC.

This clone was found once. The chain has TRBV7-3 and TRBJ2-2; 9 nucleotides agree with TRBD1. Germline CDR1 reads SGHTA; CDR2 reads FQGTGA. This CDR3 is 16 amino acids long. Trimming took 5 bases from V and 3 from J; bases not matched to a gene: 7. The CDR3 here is CASSLNRGPDTGELFF. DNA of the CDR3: TGTGCCAGCAGCCTGAACAGGGGGCCGGACACCGGGGAGCTGTTTTTT.

As DNA, the CDR3 is TGTGCCAGCAAAGAGGGAGACTATAATGAGCAGTTCTTC. Its protein is CASKEGDYNEQFF. The V and J genes are TRBV27 and TRBJ2-1; TRBD2 is a possible D gene (5 bases). The V end was cut by 7 bases, the J end by 7 bases, with 14 bases between. The CDR3 runs 13 residues. Germline V gene sequence: CDR1 MNHEY, CDR2 SMNVEV (reference sequence).

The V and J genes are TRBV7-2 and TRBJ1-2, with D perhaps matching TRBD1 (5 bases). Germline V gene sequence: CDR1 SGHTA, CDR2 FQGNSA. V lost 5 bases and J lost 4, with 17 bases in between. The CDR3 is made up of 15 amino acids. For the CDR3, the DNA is TGTGCCAGCAGCACAAGGGGTGTGGCCCCCTATGGCTACACCTTC. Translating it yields CASSTRGVAPYGYTF.

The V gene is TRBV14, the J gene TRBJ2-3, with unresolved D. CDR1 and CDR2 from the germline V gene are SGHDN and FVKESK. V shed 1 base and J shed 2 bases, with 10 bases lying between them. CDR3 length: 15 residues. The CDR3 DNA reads TGTGCCAGCAGCCAAGGTAGTCTGATCACAGATACGCAGTATTTT. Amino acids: CASSQGSLITDTQYF.

The CDR3, as DNA: TGTGCCAGCAGTCCTGTTCTCAGGCTGTTTTTT. It codes for CASSPVLRLFF. V and J are TRBV7-9 and TRBJ2-2; D remains unclear. Germline CDR1 SEHNR, CDR2 FQNEAQ (reference sequence). V was pared by 6 bases and J by 13 bases, with 12 bases between. This CDR3 spans 11 amino acids.

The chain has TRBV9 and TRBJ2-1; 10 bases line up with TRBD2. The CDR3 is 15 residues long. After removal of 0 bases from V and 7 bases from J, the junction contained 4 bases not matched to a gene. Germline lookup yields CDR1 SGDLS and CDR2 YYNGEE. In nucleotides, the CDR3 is TGTGCCAGCAGCGTAGAGGCTAGCGGGAGAAATGAGCAGTTCTTC. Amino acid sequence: CASSVEASGRNEQFF.

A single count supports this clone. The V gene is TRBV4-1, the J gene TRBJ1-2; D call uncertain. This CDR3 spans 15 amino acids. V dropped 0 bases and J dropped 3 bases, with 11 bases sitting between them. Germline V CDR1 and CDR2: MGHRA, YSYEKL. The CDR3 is CASSQEAGRDYGYTF. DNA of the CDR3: TGCGCCAGCAGCCAAGAAGCGGGCCGGGACTATGGCTACACCTTC.

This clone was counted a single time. The CDR3 reads CASSSRIGDRVDTQYF. The CDR3 nucleotides are TGTGCCAGCAGCTCGAGGATTGGGGACAGGGTAGATACGCAGTATTTT. This chain uses TRBV7-8 with TRBJ2-3, with TRBD1 matching 9 bases. The CDR3 runs 16 residues. J gave up 5 bases and V 4 bases, and 10 bases lay outside the gene matches. Germline CDR1 SGHVS, CDR2 FQNEAQ.

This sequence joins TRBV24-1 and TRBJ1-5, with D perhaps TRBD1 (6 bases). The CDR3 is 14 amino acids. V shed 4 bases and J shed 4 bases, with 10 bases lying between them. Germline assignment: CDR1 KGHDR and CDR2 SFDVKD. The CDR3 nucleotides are TGTGCCACCAGTGACAGGGGTTGGAATCAGCCCCAGCATTTT. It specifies CATSDRGWNQPQHF.

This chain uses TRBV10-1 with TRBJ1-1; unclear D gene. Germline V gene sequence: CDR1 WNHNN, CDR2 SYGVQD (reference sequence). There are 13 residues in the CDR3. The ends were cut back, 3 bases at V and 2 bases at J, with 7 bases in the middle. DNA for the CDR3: TGCGCCAGCAGTGAATCCCTCAACACTGAAGCTTTCTTT. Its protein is CASSESLNTEAFF.